The 7 T cell receptor beta chains reported below all come from one sample, sequenced in a study of blood T cell repertoires in COVID-19. Libraries were prepared by immunoSEQ multiplex PCR; TCRdb keeps only in-frame clonotypes and omits some of them. This sample has about 70,000 clones; around 88% occur once, and the top ten carry approximately 12%. The sample comprised peripheral blood. All receptors come from a human donor in a cohort sampled during active COVID-19.

The chain carries TRBV18 and TRBJ2-3; 7 bases map to TRBD2. This CDR3 has 17 residues. V trimming: 2 bases; J trimming: 2 bases; junction bases outside the gene matches: 10. CDR1 and CDR2 (germline): KGHSH, LQKENI. The CDR3 DNA is TGTGCCAGCTCACCAAATCCGGGGGGACTCCTCACAGATACGCAGTATTTT. It encodes CASSPNPGGLLTDTQYF.

The chain employs TRBV19 and TRBJ2-3; TRBD2 matches at 13 bases. CDR3 length equals 15 residues. Trimming at V came to 6 bases and at J to 2 bases, leaving 2 bases not matched to a gene. Germline values: CDR1 LNHDA, CDR2 SQIVND (reference sequence). The CDR3 DNA reads as TGTGCCAGTAGACTAGCGGGGGGGATCACAGATACGCAGTATTTT. Translated, it gives CASRLAGGITDTQYF.

The chain links TRBV6-5 to TRBJ2-3; D is perhaps TRBD1 (6 bases). The germline V gene encodes CDR1 MNHEY and CDR2 SVGAGI. V was pared by 2 bases and J by 3 bases, with 15 bases between. The CDR3 has 16 residues. This CDR3 is CASSYESARGTDTQYF. CDR3 sequence (DNA): TGTGCCAGCAGTTACGAGTCGGCCAGGGGAACAGATACGCAGTATTTT.

The V and J genes are TRBV30 and TRBJ1-4; TRBD1 might be the D (6 bases). The V gene's germline CDR1 is GTSNPN and CDR2 SVGIG (reference sequence). The CDR3 totals 14 residues. Deletions cut 2 bases from V and 8 bases from J, with 15 bases between. Here the CDR3 DNA reads TGTGCCTGGAGTCTCGGACAGCAAGGCGAAAAACTGTTTTTT. Translation gives CAWSLGQQGEKLFF.

The chain joins TRBV29-1 to TRBJ2-6; 7 bases are a match to TRBD2. This CDR3 region has 14 residues. Unmatched junction bases numbered 6, after V lost 7 bases and J lost 3 bases. CDR1 and CDR2 from the germline V gene are SQVTM and ANQGSEA. The CDR3 nucleotides are TGCAGCGCCTGGGGGGGTGGTGGGGCCAACGTCCTGACTTTC. This translates into CSAWGGGGANVLTF.

The chain has TRBV10-3 and TRBJ2-7, with 7 bases fitting TRBD1. Germline assignment: CDR1 ENHRY and CDR2 SYGVKD. Unmatched junction bases numbered 9, after V lost 7 bases and J lost 6 bases. The CDR3 has 13 amino acids. The CDR3 region is CAIKDDRVSEQYF. Here the CDR3 DNA reads TGTGCCATCAAGGATGACAGGGTCTCCGAGCAGTACTTC.

This clone appeared a few times. This chain connects TRBV5-1 to TRBJ2-7; weak D call: TRBD1 (5 bases). V lost 4 bases, J lost 6 bases, and 17 bases lay in between. The CDR3 loop spans 14 amino acids. Germline V gene data show CDR1 as SGHRS and CDR2 as YFSETQ. The chain's CDR3 is CASSPDRAGREQYF. CDR3 DNA sequence: TGCGCCAGCAGCCCCGATAGGGCAGGGCGCGAGCAGTACTTC.